These T cell receptor beta chains were read from a single sample in a study of stem cell transplantation in POMP-related autoinflammatory disease. Sequencing used immunoSEQ multiplex PCR; TCRdb keeps in-frame clones, though not all of them. The top ten clones hold under 0.75% of a sample with approximately 30,000 clones, around 90% of them seen once. This material consisted of CD4+ T cells from PBMCs, taken before stem cell transplantation. All receptors derive from a human donor with POMP-related autoinflammation and immune dysregulation (PRAID). CDR3s include the opening cysteine and the closing phenylalanine or tryptophan. D genes are given only for firm matches. Clone size, where shown, is once, few, many, or a class for clones that have expanded.

d_gene	v_gene	abundance	j_gene	CDR3aa	CDR3nt
-	TRBV4-2	-	TRBJ1-2	CASSQPEGNYGYTF	TGTGCCAGCAGCCAACCTGAGGGGAACTATGGCTACACCTTC
-	TRBV5-5	once	TRBJ2-7	CASSLMGGFPYEQYF	TGTGCCAGCAGCTTGATGGGGGGCTTCCCCTACGAGCAGTACTTC
TRBD1	TRBV5-6	once	TRBJ2-1	CASSSPGTGYNEQFF	TGTGCCAGCAGCTCACCCGGGACAGGGTACAATGAGCAGTTCTTC
-	TRBV28	-	TRBJ2-1	CASSLYNEQFF	TGTGCCAGCAGTCTCTACAATGAGCAGTTCTTC
-	TRBV4-2	-	TRBJ2-3	CASSQGARATDTQYF	TGTGCCAGCAGCCAAGGTGCGAGGGCCACAGATACGCAGTATTTT
-	TRBV28	few	TRBJ1-1	CASRRGGARTEAFF	TGTGCCAGCAGGAGAGGGGGGGCTAGGACTGAAGCTTTCTTT
-	TRBV7-2	-	TRBJ2-1	CASSPPGSSYNEQFF	TGTGCCAGCAGCCCCCCCGGTAGCTCCTACAATGAGCAGTTCTTC
TRBD1	TRBV6-5	-	TRBJ1-2	CASSWADAGQGYGYTF	TGTGCCAGCAGTTGGGCGGATGCGGGACAGGGGTATGGCTACACCTTC
-	TRBV6-5	-	TRBJ2-5	CASSYSGTETQYF	TGTGCCAGCAGTTACTCAGGGACAGAGACCCAGTACTTC
-	TRBV5-1	-	TRBJ2-2	CASSLQQGNTGELFF	TGCGCCAGCAGCCTTCAACAGGGAAACACCGGGGAGCTGTTTTTT
-	TRBV20-1	once	TRBJ2-5	CSASLLETQYF	TGCAGTGCTAGCCTATTAGAGACCCAGTACTTC
-	TRBV5-1	once	TRBJ2-3	CASSLGSISSTDTQYF	TGCGCCAGCAGCTTGGGGAGCATTTCTAGCACAGATACGCAGTATTTT
TRBD2	TRBV5-1	-	TRBJ2-3	CASSLLTSGGLTDTQYF	TGCGCCAGCAGCCTCCTTACTAGCGGGGGGCTCACAGATACGCAGTATTTT
-	TRBV9	-	TRBJ2-3	CASSEVGTSSTDTQYF	TGTGCCAGCAGCGAGGTAGGGACGTCTAGCACAGATACGCAGTATTTT
-	TRBV28	-	TRBJ1-5	CASSLRGHSNQPQHF	TGTGCCAGCAGTTTGCGAGGGCATAGCAATCAGCCCCAGCATTTT
-	TRBV28	-	TRBJ1-2	CASSWVNYGYTF	TGTGCCAGCAGTTGGGTCAACTATGGCTACACCTTC
-	TRBV29-1	-	TRBJ1-5	CSVQERNQPQHF	TGCAGCGTTCAGGAACGGAATCAGCCCCAGCATTTT
TRBD1	TRBV5-1	-	TRBJ2-7	CASSLPDRGGLGEQYF	TGCGCCAGCAGCTTACCGGACAGGGGCGGACTGGGCGAGCAGTACTTC
TRBD1	TRBV9	-	TRBJ2-1	CASTKFRTGEGEQFF	TGTGCCAGCACTAAATTCCGGACAGGAGAAGGTGAGCAGTTCTTC
TRBD1	TRBV4-1	-	TRBJ1-1	CASSQAGQGEGAFF	TGCGCCAGCAGCCAAGCCGGACAGGGTGAGGGGGCTTTCTTT
TRBD1	TRBV2	-	TRBJ1-1	CASSDGQGGTEAFF	TGTGCCAGCAGTGACGGACAGGGAGGGACTGAAGCTTTCTTT
-	TRBV6-1	-	TRBJ2-1	CASNDTKRGGDEQFF	TGTGCCAGCAACGACACTAAGAGGGGCGGTGATGAGCAGTTCTTC
TRBD1	TRBV4-1	-	TRBJ1-2	CASSQERQGALSGYTF	TGCGCCAGCAGCCAAGAGAGACAGGGGGCGCTTAGTGGCTACACCTTC
TRBD1	TRBV28	few	TRBJ2-7	CASRGDSYEQYF	TGTGCCAGCAGGGGGGACAGCTACGAGCAGTACTTC
TRBD1	TRBV6-5	-	TRBJ1-3	CASSRSRDSGNTIYF	TGTGCCAGCAGTCGCTCAAGGGACAGTGGAAACACCATATATTTT
TRBD2	TRBV9	-	TRBJ2-5	CASSVAGGEETQYF	TGTGCCAGCAGCGTAGCGGGGGGGGAGGAGACCCAGTACTTC
-	TRBV5-1	-	TRBJ2-5	CASSLARETQYF	TGCGCCAGCAGCTTGGCCAGGGAGACCCAGTACTTC
TRBD1	TRBV9	-	TRBJ2-5	CASSYHSTGIMETQYF	TGTGCCAGCAGCTACCATTCGACAGGGATTATGGAGACCCAGTACTTC
TRBD1	TRBV2	-	TRBJ1-1	CASTRQGPIEAFF	TGTGCCAGCACCCGACAGGGGCCTATTGAAGCTTTCTTT
-	TRBV5-1	-	TRBJ2-3	CASSDLLALGADTQYF	TGCGCCAGCTCCGATTTACTAGCTTTAGGGGCAGATACGCAGTATTTT
-	TRBV5-6	-	TRBJ1-1	CASSRGTVNTEAFF	TGTGCCAGCAGCCGGGGGACCGTGAACACTGAAGCTTTCTTT
-	TRBV5-1	-	TRBJ2-7	CASSLGRAYEQYF	TGCGCCAGCAGTTTGGGACGCGCCTACGAGCAGTACTTC
-	TRBV25-1	-	TRBJ1-2	CASSLEAGFYGYTF	TGTGCCAGCAGTCTTGAGGCCGGTTTCTATGGCTACACCTTC
-	TRBV7-9	-	TRBJ2-4	CASSLSAGSKNIQYF	TGTGCCAGCAGCTTATCGGCAGGGTCCAAAAACATTCAGTACTTC
-	TRBV28	-	TRBJ1-2	CASTPRRSGLGSWGYTF	TGTGCCAGCACCCCGCGCCGCTCGGGGCTGGGGTCTTGGGGCTACACCTTC
-	TRBV18	-	TRBJ2-7	CASSIVAHEQYF	TGTGCCAGCTCAATAGTAGCCCACGAGCAGTACTTC